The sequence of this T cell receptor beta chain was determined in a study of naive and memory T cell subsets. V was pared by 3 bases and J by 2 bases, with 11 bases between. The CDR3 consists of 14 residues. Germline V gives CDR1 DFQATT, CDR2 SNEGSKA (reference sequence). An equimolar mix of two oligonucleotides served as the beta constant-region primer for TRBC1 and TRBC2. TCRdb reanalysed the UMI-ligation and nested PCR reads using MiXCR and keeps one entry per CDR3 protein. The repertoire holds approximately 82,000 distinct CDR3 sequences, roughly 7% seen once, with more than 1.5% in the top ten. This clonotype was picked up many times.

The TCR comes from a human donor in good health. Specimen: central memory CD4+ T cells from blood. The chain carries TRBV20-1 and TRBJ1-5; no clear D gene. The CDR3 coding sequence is TGCAGTGCTAGGGTTCCAGGAGGCAATCAGCCCCAGCATTTT. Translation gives CSARVPGGNQPQHF.